A single sample gave rise to the 31 T cell receptor beta chains below, sequenced in a study of blood T cell repertoires in COVID-19. TCRdb's table, derived via immunoSEQ multiplex PCR, lists solely in-frame clones and lacks some. Of some 56,000 clones listed, around nine tenths are singletons. The sequencing input was peripheral blood. All receptors come from a woman aged 55-69 years with COVID-19, enrolled during active disease.

This chain uses TRBV5-4 with TRBJ1-6; the D gene is possibly TRBD1 (5 bases). CDR3 length: 16 amino acids. Deletions cut 0 bases from V and 7 bases from J, with 14 bases between. From germline, CDR1 is SGHNT and CDR2 YYREEE (reference sequence). The CDR3 DNA follows: TGTGCCAGCAGCTTGGTCGCAGGGTCTCTGAATTCACCCCTCCACTTT. The encoded protein is CASSLVAGSLNSPLHF.

This rearrangement joins TRBV4-2 to TRBJ2-7, with TRBD2 matching over 7 bases. Germline loops: CDR1 LGHNA, CDR2 YNFKEQ. Unmatched junction bases numbered 9, after V lost 4 bases and J lost 0 bases. The CDR3 loop spans 16 amino acids. The CDR3 region is CASSREWDYSSYEQYF. The CDR3 DNA is TGTGCCAGCAGCCGAGAATGGGACTACAGCTCCTACGAGCAGTACTTC.

The table lists this clone with a count of one. The chain is built from TRBV19 and TRBJ2-7; TRBD2 matches 8 bases. Germline V CDR1 and CDR2: LNHDA, SQIVND (reference sequence). After removal of 1 base from V and 8 bases from J, the junction contained 10 bases not matched to a gene. The CDR3 extends over 15 amino acids. Written as DNA, the CDR3 is TGTGCCAGTAGTATAGGACCCGAAGCGGGAGTCAAGCAGTACTTC. Translated: CASSIGPEAGVKQYF.

This clone showed up just once. The chain links TRBV7-6 to TRBJ2-1; TRBD2 agrees at 8 bases. This CDR3 region has 18 residues. V trimming: 1 base; J trimming: 0 bases; junction bases outside the gene matches: 8. The germline CDR1 and CDR2 sequences are SGHVS and FNYEAQ. CDR3 protein: CASSLVVGGRSSYNEQFF. As DNA, the CDR3 is TGTGCCAGCAGCTTAGTAGTGGGCGGGAGGAGCTCCTACAATGAGCAGTTCTTC.

The genes are TRBV5-5 and TRBJ1-3; D call uncertain. The germline V gene encodes CDR1 SGHKS and CDR2 YYEKEE (reference sequence). The CDR3 has 16 residues. V lost 2 bases and J lost 0, with 12 bases in between. The DNA for the CDR3 is TGTGCCAGCAGCTTTAATCCCGCCGGCTCTGGAAACACCATATATTTT. Its protein product is CASSFNPAGSGNTIYF.

The chain employs TRBV11-2 and TRBJ2-5, with a tentative D call TRBD2 (6 bases). This CDR3 has 14 residues. V lost 5 bases and J lost 2, with 12 bases in between. Germline CDR1 is SGHAT and CDR2 is FQNNGV. The CDR3 protein is CASSRSLAQETQYF. The CDR3 bases are TGTGCCAGCAGCCGAAGCCTAGCGCAAGAGACCCAGTACTTC. The entire variable domain, with the rest obtained from reference TRBV11-2 and TRBJ2-5, is as follows: EAGVAQSPRYKIIEKRQSVAFWCNPISGHATLYWYQQILGQGPKLLIQFQNNGVVDDSQLPKDRFSAERLKGVDSTLKIQPAKLEDSAVYLCASSRSLAQETQYFGPGTRLLVL.

V and J are TRBV2 and TRBJ2-7; no reliable D call. From germline, CDR1 is SNHLY and CDR2 FYNNEI. CDR3 length equals 14 residues. Trimming removed 6 bases from V and 4 bases from J, with 16 bases in between. The CDR3 sequence: CASRIGSAIYEQYF. In DNA, the CDR3 is TGTGCCAGCAGGATCGGGTCGGCAATATACGAGCAGTACTTC.

This chain uses TRBV5-4 with TRBJ2-7; 12 nucleotides agree with TRBD2. This CDR3 has 14 amino acids. Germline values: CDR1 SGHNT, CDR2 YYREEE (reference sequence). J was trimmed by 6 bases and V by 5 bases; bases with no gene match: 6. The CDR3 sequence is CASRTSGSSSEQYF. In DNA, the CDR3 is TGTGCCAGCAGGACTAGCGGGAGTTCGTCCGAGCAGTACTTC.

The chain recombines TRBV6-5 with TRBJ2-5; tentatively, D is TRBD1 (5 bases). Trimming left V 0 bases short and J 4 bases short, with 9 bases between. The germline V gene has CDR1 MNHEY and CDR2 SVGAGI. This CDR3 spans 14 amino acids. The CDR3 DNA is TGTGCCAGCAGTTACTCACAGGTTCGAGAGACCCAGTACTTC. Translating gives CASSYSQVRETQYF.

This chain uses TRBV7-9 with TRBJ2-7; 12 nucleotides line up with TRBD2. From germline, CDR1 is SEHNR and CDR2 FQNEAQ (reference sequence). Losses at the gene ends were 5 bases for V and 2 bases for J; bases not matched to a gene: 16. The CDR3 is 19 residues long. CDR3 residues: CASSRRDLGGTSGPYEQYF. CDR3 nucleotide sequence: TGTGCCAGCAGCCGAAGGGATCTGGGTGGGACTAGCGGGCCCTACGAGCAGTACTTC.

The J gene is TRBJ1-2, the V gene TRBV6-5; D possibly corresponds to TRBD1 (6 bases). Germline V gives CDR1 MNHEY, CDR2 SVGAGI. This CDR3 comprises 13 residues. Between the trimmed V and J ends, which lost 6 bases and 8 bases, there was a span of 16 bases. The CDR3 sequence: CASSAASGAGYTF. DNA for the CDR3: TGTGCCAGCAGCGCAGCCTCAGGGGCCGGCTACACCTTC.

This chain joins TRBV6-1 and TRBJ1-6; a possible D gene is TRBD1 (5 bases). The germline gives CDR1 MNHNS, CDR2 SASEGT. Trimming took off 0 bases at V and 9 bases at J, with 12 bases between the two ends. The CDR3 covers 15 residues. This CDR3 reads CASSEAERGRSPLHF. In DNA, the CDR3 is TGTGCCAGCAGTGAAGCAGAAAGGGGCCGTTCACCCCTCCACTTT.

The rearrangement joins TRBV6-5 to TRBJ1-6; D is perhaps TRBD1 (5 bases). Germline assignment: CDR1 MNHEY and CDR2 SVGAGI. V was pared by 6 bases and J by 8 bases, with 14 bases between. This CDR3 has 14 amino acids. The CDR3 nucleotides are TGTGCCAGCAGAAAAGGGGAAAGAGATTCACCCCTCCACTTT. Its translation is CASRKGERDSPLHF.

The chain carries TRBV30 and TRBJ2-5, with D unresolved. Trimming removed 5 bases at V and 5 bases at J, with 15 bases between. Germline values: CDR1 GTSNPN, CDR2 SVGIG (reference sequence). CDR3 length equals 13 residues. The CDR3 sequence is CAWGRNQAETQYF. In DNA form, the CDR3 reads TGTGCCTGGGGCCGGAACCAGGCGGAGACCCAGTACTTC.

J is TRBJ1-1 and V is TRBV4-1; D unclear. V lost 4 bases and J lost 0, with 6 bases in between. Germline V CDR1 and CDR2: MGHRA, YSYEKL. CDR3 length equals 13 residues. The CDR3 region has the DNA TGCGCCAGCAGCCGGCGGGTGAACACTGAAGCTTTCTTT. This gives the protein CASSRRVNTEAFF.

The chain recombines TRBV7-9 with TRBJ1-2; D is undetermined. V lost 5 bases and J 4 bases, leaving 8 bases between the germline ends. Germline CDR1 reads SEHNR; CDR2 reads FQNEAQ (reference sequence). The CDR3 consists of 12 residues. The CDR3 protein is CASSPSPYGYTF. Written as DNA, the CDR3 is TGTGCCAGCAGCCCATCCCCCTATGGCTACACCTTC.

This clone came up once. The chain uses TRBV11-2 and TRBJ2-5; no firm D call. With 1 base removed from V and 3 bases from J, the gap between germline ends came to 6 bases. This CDR3 comprises 13 residues. The germline gives CDR1 SGHAT, CDR2 FQNNGV. DNA for the CDR3: TGTGCCAGCAGCTTAGCTAGAAAAGAGACCCAGTACTTC. Translation: CASSLARKETQYF.

CDR3 region: CASSLETGGAEAFF. In DNA, the CDR3 is TGTGCCAGCAGCTTAGAGACAGGGGGGGCTGAAGCTTTCTTT. This sequence joins TRBV7-8 and TRBJ1-1; 9 nucleotides line up with TRBD1. This CDR3 is 14 amino acids long. CDR1 SGHVS and CDR2 FQNEAQ come from the germline V gene. The V segment lost 1 base and the J segment 6 bases; nucleotides outside the gene matches: 3.

The chain couples TRBV6-1 to TRBJ2-3, with D tentatively TRBD1 (5 bases). This CDR3 has 15 residues. Trimming left V 6 bases short and J 3 bases short, with 16 bases between. CDR1 and CDR2 from the germline V gene are MNHNS and SASEGT. Here the CDR3 DNA reads TGTGCCAGCAGCTCAGGGTTTTATGGAACAGATACGCAGTATTTT. Residues: CASSSGFYGTDTQYF.

The V and J genes are TRBV11-2 and TRBJ2-1, with a possible D match to TRBD1 (6 bases). The CDR3 spans 14 residues. The V and J ends lost 2 bases and 8 bases respectively, with 13 bases between them. Looked up from germline, CDR1 is SGHAT and CDR2 is FQNNGV. The chain's CDR3 is CASSLRRTADEQFF. As DNA, the CDR3 is TGTGCCAGCAGCTTACGAAGGACAGCCGATGAGCAGTTCTTC.

This chain connects TRBV25-1 to TRBJ2-5, with D possibly TRBD1 on 5 matching bases. The CDR3 is 14 residues long. Trimming took off 1 base at V and 3 bases at J, with 9 bases between the two ends. CDR1 and CDR2 (germline): MGHDK, SYGVNS. The CDR3 loop is CASSEWGREETQYF. DNA of the CDR3: TGTGCCAGCAGTGAATGGGGCAGAGAAGAGACCCAGTACTTC. Full variable domain (remainder filled in from reference TRBV25-1 and TRBJ2-5): EADIYQTPRYLVIGTGKKITLECSQTMGHDKMYWYQQDPGMELHLIHYSYGVNSTEKGDLSSESTVSRIRTEHFPLTLESARPSHTSQYLCASSEWGREETQYFGPGTRLLVL.

In this sample, this clone turned up once. V gene TRBV15 combines with J gene TRBJ2-1; TRBD2 agrees at 11 bases. From germline, CDR1 is LNHNV and CDR2 YYDKDF (reference sequence). The ends lost 0 bases at V and 5 bases at J; junction bases unmatched: 6. This CDR3 has 17 residues. CDR3 DNA: TGTGCCACCAGCAGAGATCTTCGACTAGCGGGGAACAATGAGCAGTTCTTC. It codes for CATSRDLRLAGNNEQFF.

CDR3 sequence (DNA): TGTGCCAGCACCCGACTAGCGGGGAACAATGAGCAGTTCTTC. The encoded protein is CASTRLAGNNEQFF. The chain uses TRBV27 and TRBJ2-1; TRBD2 aligns across 11 bases. J lost 5 bases, V lost 7 bases, and 4 bases had no gene match. The germline CDR1 and CDR2 sequences are MNHEY and SMNVEV (reference sequence). The CDR3 length is 14 residues.

This clone was counted between two and nine times. The chain employs TRBV7-9 and TRBJ1-1; D is possibly TRBD1 (5 bases). The CDR3 is made up of 14 amino acids. Per germline, CDR1 SEHNR and CDR2 FQNEAQ (reference sequence). The V and J ends lost 4 bases and 4 bases respectively, with 13 bases between them. CDR3 protein: CASSSARGSTEAFF. The DNA for the CDR3 is TGTGCCAGCAGCTCGGCAAGGGGTAGCACTGAAGCTTTCTTT.

The V call is TRBV19, the J call TRBJ2-1; 12 bases align to TRBD2. This CDR3 comprises 16 residues. J lost 7 bases, V lost 5 bases, and 9 bases had no gene match. Per germline, CDR1 LNHDA and CDR2 SQIVND (reference sequence). The CDR3 nucleotides read TGTGCCAGTAGTTGGTCTAGCGGGAGGGTTCATAATGAGCAGTTCTTC. Protein: CASSWSSGRVHNEQFF. Drawing the rest from reference TRBV19 and TRBJ2-1, the complete variable domain is DGGITQSPKYLFRKEGQNVTLSCEQNLNHDAMYWYRQDPGQGLRLIYYSQIVNDFQKGDIAEGYSVSREKKESFPLTVTSAQKNPTAFYLCASSWSSGRVHNEQFFGPGTRLTVL.

The CDR3 DNA is TGTGCCAGCAGTCCAGGACTCAATCCGTGGTATGGCTACACCTTC. Translated: CASSPGLNPWYGYTF. The chain recombines TRBV27 with TRBJ1-2; D not resolved. Germline loops: CDR1 MNHEY, CDR2 SMNVEV (reference sequence). This CDR3 contains 15 residues. V lost 5 bases to trimming and J lost 5 bases, with 18 bases between them.

The chain joins TRBV11-2 to TRBJ2-1; D might be TRBD2 (6 bases). CDR1 and CDR2 from the germline V gene are SGHAT and FQNNGV. This CDR3 comprises 17 residues. V lost 3 bases and J lost 2, with 17 bases in between. CDR3 nucleotide sequence: TGTGCCAGCAGCTTGGGTGCGGACGGGAGTGCCTACAATGAGCAGTTCTTC. Translation: CASSLGADGSAYNEQFF.

The CDR3 region is CASSEVVGEKLFF. In DNA, the CDR3 is TGTGCCAGTAGTGAGGTGGTCGGTGAAAAACTGTTTTTT. This rearrangement joins TRBV19 to TRBJ1-4, with unresolved D. CDR3 size: 13 residues. The germline gives CDR1 LNHDA, CDR2 SQIVND (reference sequence). V lost 5 bases and J 7 bases, leaving 11 bases between the germline ends.

The gene calls are TRBV7-2 and TRBJ1-5; 7 bases align to TRBD1. Germline V gene sequence: CDR1 SGHTA, CDR2 FQGNSA. With V trimmed by 4 bases and J by 0 bases, 3 bases remained unmatched. This CDR3 region has 15 residues. CDR3 loop: CASSSDRSSNQPQHF. CDR3 DNA sequence: TGTGCCAGCAGCTCGGACAGGAGTAGCAATCAGCCCCAGCATTTT.

The genes are TRBV6-4 and TRBJ2-1; 11 positions match TRBD1. The CDR3 consists of 16 residues. V lost 4 bases, J lost 8 bases, and 10 bases stayed unmatched. The germline V gene has CDR1 MRHNA and CDR2 SNTAGT. The CDR3 here is CASSVEGTGGLHEQFF. The CDR3 DNA is TGTGCCAGCAGTGTCGAGGGGACAGGGGGGCTACATGAGCAGTTCTTC.

J is TRBJ1-1 and V is TRBV9; D is perhaps TRBD1 (5 bases). The CDR3 is made up of 16 amino acids. The germline CDR1 and CDR2 sequences are SGDLS and YYNGEE. V shed 1 base and J shed 0 bases, with 13 bases lying between them. CDR3 nucleotides: TGTGCCAGCAGCGTAATCCGGGCAGGGATGAACACTGAAGCTTTCTTT. Translation: CASSVIRAGMNTEAFF. The full variable domain, its missing parts supplied by reference TRBV9 and TRBJ1-1, is DSGVTQTPKHLITATGQRVTLRCSPRSGDLSVYWYQQSLDQGLQFLIQYYNGEERAKGNILERFSAQQFPDLHSELNLSSLELGDSALYFCASSVIRAGMNTEAFFGQGTRLTVV.